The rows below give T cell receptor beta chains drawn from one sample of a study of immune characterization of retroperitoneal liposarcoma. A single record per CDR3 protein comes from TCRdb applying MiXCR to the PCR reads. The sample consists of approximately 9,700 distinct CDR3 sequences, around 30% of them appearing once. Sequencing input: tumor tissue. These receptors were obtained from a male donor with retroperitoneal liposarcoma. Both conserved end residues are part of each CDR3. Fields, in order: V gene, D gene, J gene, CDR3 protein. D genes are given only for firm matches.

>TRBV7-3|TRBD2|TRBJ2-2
CASSRTSGNTGELFF
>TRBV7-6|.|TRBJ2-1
CASSPEGLAYEQFF
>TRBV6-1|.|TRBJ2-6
CASTPWADGLGANVLTF
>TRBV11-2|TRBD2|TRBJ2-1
CASSNSGTEYF
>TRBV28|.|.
CASSFGQQETQYF
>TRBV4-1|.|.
CASSQVNSGVETQYF
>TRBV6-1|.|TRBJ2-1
CASSHDGETQFF
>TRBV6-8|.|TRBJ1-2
CASSYTRDNYYGYTF
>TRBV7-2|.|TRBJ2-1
CASSLAHRNNEQFF
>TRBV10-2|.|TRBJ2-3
CASKDWTNWDTQYF
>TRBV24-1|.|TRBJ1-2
CATSTRDEGLWGYTF
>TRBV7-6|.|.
CASSLRTAMRETQYF
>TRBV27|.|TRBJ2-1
CASTLGGRGDEQFF
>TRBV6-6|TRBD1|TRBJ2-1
CASSYSINDRVVRGTQFF
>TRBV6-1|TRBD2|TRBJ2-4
CASRDLAGGLYNEQYF
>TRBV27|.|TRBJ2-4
CASSLNPSSHIQYF
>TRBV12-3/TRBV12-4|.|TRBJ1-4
CASSRIPLGEGEEKLFF
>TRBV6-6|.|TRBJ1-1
CASKTTVPEAFF
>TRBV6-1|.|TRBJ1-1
CASSEVAGAFF
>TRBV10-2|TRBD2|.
CASNPGTSKVETQYF
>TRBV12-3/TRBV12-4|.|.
CASSFVNYNEQYF
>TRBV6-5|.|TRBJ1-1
CASSYSGERGVTFF
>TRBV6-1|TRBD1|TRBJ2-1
CASSSRQGSYNEQFF
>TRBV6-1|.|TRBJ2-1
CASRVDRSVSNEQFF
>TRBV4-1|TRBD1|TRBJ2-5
CASSQTGGSYNEQYF
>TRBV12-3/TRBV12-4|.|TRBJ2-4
CASSSYIAGGQYF
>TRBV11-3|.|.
CASSITRNEQYF
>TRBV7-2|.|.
CASSLDSGVYNEQYF
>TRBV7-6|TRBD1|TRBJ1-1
CASEQGGNTEAFF
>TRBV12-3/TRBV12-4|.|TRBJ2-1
CASSPSRVREQFF
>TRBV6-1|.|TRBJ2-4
CASRMGAKNIQYF
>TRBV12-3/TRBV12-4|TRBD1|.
CASIRTGGFDEQYF
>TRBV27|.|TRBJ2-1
CASSPSIAIQHNEQFF
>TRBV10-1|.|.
CASSEYRANNEQYF
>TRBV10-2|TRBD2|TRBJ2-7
CASREGLAVSYEQYF
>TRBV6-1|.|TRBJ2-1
CASSEVWGNEQFF
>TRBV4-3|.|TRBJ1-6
CASSQEGTLVNSPLHF
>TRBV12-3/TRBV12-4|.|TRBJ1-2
CASSLGGGAILDNYGYTF
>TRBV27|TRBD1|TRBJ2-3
CASSDPGQGEYF
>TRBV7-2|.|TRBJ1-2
CASSFIGYGYTF
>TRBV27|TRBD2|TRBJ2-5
CASSWREGWEQYF
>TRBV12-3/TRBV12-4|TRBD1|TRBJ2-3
CASSGQTGVTTDTQYF
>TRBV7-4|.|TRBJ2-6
CASSSYRDISSGANVLTF
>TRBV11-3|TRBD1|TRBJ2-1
CASFTGDRVGGNEQFF
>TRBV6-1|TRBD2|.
CASIKTSGGDNYEQYF
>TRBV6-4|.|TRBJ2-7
CASTRDISNNEQYF
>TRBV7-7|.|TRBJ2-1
CASSPAGRSGETQFF